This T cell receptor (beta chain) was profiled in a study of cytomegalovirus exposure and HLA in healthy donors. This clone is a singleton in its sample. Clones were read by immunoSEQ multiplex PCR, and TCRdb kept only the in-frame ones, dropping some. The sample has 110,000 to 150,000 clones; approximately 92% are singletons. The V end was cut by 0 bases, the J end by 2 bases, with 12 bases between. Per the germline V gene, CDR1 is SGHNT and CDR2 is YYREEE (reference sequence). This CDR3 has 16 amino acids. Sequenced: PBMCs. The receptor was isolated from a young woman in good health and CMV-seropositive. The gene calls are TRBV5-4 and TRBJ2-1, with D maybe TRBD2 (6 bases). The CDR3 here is CASSLVRDSAYNEQFF. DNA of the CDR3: TGTGCCAGCAGCTTGGTCCGGGACTCCGCCTACAATGAGCAGTTCTTC.